The 21 T cell receptor beta chains below all came from one sample that was sequenced in a study of blood T cell repertoires in COVID-19. Clones were sequenced by immunoSEQ multiplex PCR, and TCRdb holds only the in-frame ones, with some missing. The sample lists under 200,000 clones; 70% to 90% were seen once. The sequencing input was peripheral blood. The source is a man in his forties or fifties with active or convalescent COVID-19.

This chain joins TRBV19 and TRBJ2-1; 9 nucleotides agree with TRBD2. V gave up 3 bases and J gave up 7 bases; unmatched junction bases: 4. The CDR3 is 14 amino acids. Germline lookup yields CDR1 LNHDA and CDR2 SQIVND (reference sequence). The CDR3 is CASSISSGSNEQFF. CDR3 DNA sequence: TGTGCCAGTAGTATTAGTAGCGGGAGTAATGAGCAGTTCTTC.

The chain joins TRBV14 to TRBJ2-2; D perhaps matches TRBD2 (6 bases). The CDR3 totals 15 residues. The germline V and J ends were trimmed by 3 bases and 4 bases, with 12 bases remaining between them. The germline V gene encodes CDR1 SGHDN and CDR2 FVKESK. The DNA for the CDR3 is TGTGCCAGCAGCCAGTGGCTGGGGGGCACCGGGGAGCTGTTTTTT. It codes for CASSQWLGGTGELFF.

The J gene is TRBJ1-5, the V gene TRBV4-2; D is undetermined. CDR3 length equals 18 residues. V lost 0 bases to trimming and J lost 0 bases, with 15 bases between them. The germline V gene has CDR1 LGHNA and CDR2 YNFKEQ. The CDR3, as DNA: TGTGCCAGCAGCCAAGAAGAGCGGACGGCATATAGCAATCAGCCCCAGCATTTT. The encoded protein is CASSQEERTAYSNQPQHF.

The chain is built from TRBV5-6 and TRBJ2-4; D may be TRBD1 (5 bases). From germline, CDR1 is SGHDT and CDR2 YYEEEE. With 1 base removed from V and 0 bases from J, the gap between germline ends came to 11 bases. There are 16 residues in the CDR3. CDR3 bases: TGTGCCAGCAGCTTGAGACAGTACATAGCCAAAAACATTCAGTACTTC. It encodes CASSLRQYIAKNIQYF.

This sequence joins TRBV5-1 and TRBJ1-5; tentatively, D is TRBD1 (6 bases). Germline V CDR1 and CDR2: SGHRS, YFSETQ. V shed 5 bases and J shed 4 bases, with 13 bases lying between them. The CDR3 is 14 amino acids. The CDR3 DNA reads TGCGCCAGCAGTCCTACAGGGCCGAATCAGCCCCAGCATTTT. Translated: CASSPTGPNQPQHF. The complete variable domain, with remaining parts taken from reference TRBV5-1 and TRBJ1-5, reads KAGVTQTPRYLIKTRGQQVTLSCSPISGHRSVSWYQQTPGQGLQFLFEYFSETQRNKGNFPGRFSGRQFSNSRSEMNVSTLELGDSALYLCASSPTGPNQPQHFGDGTRLSIL.

The gene calls are TRBV25-1 and TRBJ1-1; 7 nucleotides match TRBD1. The CDR3 totals 16 residues. The J segment lost 0 bases and the V segment lost 2 bases, leaving 6 bases of the junction unmatched. The germline V gene encodes CDR1 MGHDK and CDR2 SYGVNS. The DNA of the CDR3 is TGTGCCAGCAGTGAAGACAGGGCGCCCATGAACACTGAAGCTTTCTTT. Translating it yields CASSEDRAPMNTEAFF. The full variable domain, rest sourced from reference TRBV25-1 and TRBJ1-1, is EADIYQTPRYLVIGTGKKITLECSQTMGHDKMYWYQQDPGMELHLIHYSYGVNSTEKGDLSSESTVSRIRTEHFPLTLESARPSHTSQYLCASSEDRAPMNTEAFFGQGTRLTVV.

This chain uses TRBV5-1 with TRBJ1-3, with 7 bases lining up with TRBD1. Germline CDR1 reads SGHRS; CDR2 reads YFSETQ. V was pared by 4 bases and J by 0 bases, with 10 bases of the junction left unmatched. This CDR3 has 17 amino acids. CDR3 in amino acids: CASSPGQTIISGNTIYF. The CDR3 DNA reads as TGCGCCAGCAGCCCGGGACAGACTATAATCTCTGGAAACACCATATATTTT.

V gene TRBV3-1 (or the pseudogene TRBV3-2) combines with J gene TRBJ1-2; D is unresolved. V was shortened by 1 base and J by 4 bases, with 7 bases between the two germline ends. Germline loops: CDR1 LGHDT, CDR2 YNNKEL (reference sequence). The CDR3 covers 13 residues. CDR3 residues: CASSQAGVYGYTF. CDR3 sequence (DNA): TGTGCCAGCAGCCAAGCAGGCGTCTATGGCTACACCTTC.

This chain joins TRBV7-3 and TRBJ2-3; 10 nucleotides align to TRBD2. V shed 1 base, J shed 0 bases, and the junction held 4 bases outside the gene matches. CDR1 and CDR2 (germline): SGHTA, FQGTGA. The CDR3 is 17 amino acids. The CDR3 spells CASSLRLAGVSTDTQYF. In DNA, the CDR3 is TGTGCCAGCAGCTTAAGGCTAGCGGGGGTTAGCACAGATACGCAGTATTTT.

In this sample, this clone turned up once. The chain carries TRBV5-1 and TRBJ1-6; possibly TRBD1 for D (5 bases). Trimming left V 4 bases short and J 6 bases short, with 17 bases between. In germline, CDR1 is SGHRS, CDR2 YFSETQ. The CDR3 length is 16 residues. CDR3 loop: CASSARMGGFNSPLHF. CDR3 in DNA: TGCGCCAGCAGCGCCCGCATGGGGGGTTTTAATTCACCCCTCCACTTT.

This clone has only one observation. This chain links TRBV18 with TRBJ1-6, with 8 bases identical to TRBD1. The CDR3 has 16 residues. Germline lookup yields CDR1 KGHSH and CDR2 LQKENI. V shed 6 bases and J 6 bases; nucleotides not matched to a gene: 10. The CDR3 loop reads CASSPSRGQVNSPLHF. CDR3 nucleotides: TGTGCCAGCTCCCCCTCCAGGGGACAGGTTAATTCACCCCTCCACTTT.

The V gene is TRBV27, the J gene TRBJ2-7; D gene uncertain. V dropped 2 bases and J dropped 4 bases, with 6 bases sitting between them. The CDR3 spans 12 residues. The germline V gene encodes CDR1 MNHEY and CDR2 SMNVEV (reference sequence). CDR3: CASSLNLYEQYF. The CDR3, as DNA: TGTGCCAGCAGTTTAAATCTTTACGAGCAGTACTTC.

The chain employs TRBV19 and TRBJ1-1; 10 bases map to TRBD1. CDR1 and CDR2 from the germline V gene are LNHDA and SQIVND (reference sequence). CDR3 length: 14 amino acids. The junction had 6 bases not matched to a gene; V was cut back by 5 bases and J by 6 bases. The chain's CDR3 is CASSSRDRGPEAFF. The CDR3 DNA follows: TGTGCCAGTAGTTCCCGGGACAGGGGCCCTGAAGCTTTCTTT.

The chain recombines TRBV6-2 or TRBV6-3 with TRBJ2-7; 11 bases are a match to TRBD2. The CDR3 is 15 residues long. Trimming took 6 bases from V and 4 from J; bases not matched to a gene: 8. The germline V gene encodes CDR1 MNHEY and CDR2 SVGEGT. CDR3 DNA: TGTGCCAGCAGCTATGGACTAGCGGGTTCGTACGAGCAGTACTTC. It codes for CASSYGLAGSYEQYF.

The J gene is TRBJ1-1, the V gene TRBV6-6; tentative D call: TRBD1 (5 bases). Looked up from germline, CDR1 is MNHNY and CDR2 is SVGAGI (reference sequence). Deletions cut 6 bases from V and 3 bases from J, with 14 bases between. This CDR3 comprises 14 residues. CDR3 sequence (DNA): TGTGCCAGCAGGGGGACGGGAGGGCACACTGAAGCTTTCTTT. This encodes CASRGTGGHTEAFF.

The chain has TRBV27 and TRBJ2-7, with TRBD1 as a possible D gene (6 bases). The germline V gene has CDR1 MNHEY and CDR2 SMNVEV (reference sequence). V shed 6 bases and J shed 3 bases, with 15 bases lying between them. This CDR3 has 14 amino acids. The CDR3 region is CASSRRQADYEQYF. In DNA form, the CDR3 reads TGTGCCAGCAGCCGCAGACAGGCGGACTACGAGCAGTACTTC.

The CDR3 loop reads CASSFQGGQGHSYEQYF. The DNA for the CDR3 is TGTGCCAGCAGTTTCCAGGGGGGACAGGGGCACTCCTACGAGCAGTACTTC. This chain links TRBV28 with TRBJ2-7, with TRBD1 matching over 10 bases. The CDR3 covers 17 residues. Looked up from germline, CDR1 is MDHEN and CDR2 is SYDVKM. Trimming at V came to 3 bases and at J to 0 bases, leaving 8 bases not matched to a gene.

This sequence joins TRBV27 and TRBJ1-2; D uncertain. This CDR3 spans 16 amino acids. CDR1 and CDR2 from the germline V gene are MNHEY and SMNVEV (reference sequence). Trimming stripped 6 bases from V and 6 bases from J, with 23 bases between. CDR3 nucleotide sequence: TGTGCCAGCAGGTCTCATCTGAAAGGGAGAAAGGATGGCTACACCTTC. This sequence encodes CASRSHLKGRKDGYTF.

Notes on this clone: The junction shows a germline mismatch at one end, possibly a read error. V is TRBV6-5 and J is TRBJ2-2; D not resolved. The CDR3 has 15 amino acids. Germline V gene data show CDR1 as MNHEY and CDR2 as SVGAGI. CDR3 DNA: TGTGCCAGCAGGCCACCGACACCGAACACTGGGGAGCTGTTTTTT. Its translation: CASRPPTPNTGELFF.

The V gene is TRBV5-1, the J gene TRBJ2-7, with a possible D match to TRBD1 (6 bases). CDR1 is SGHRS, CDR2 YFSETQ, per germline. Trimming left V 3 bases short and J 5 bases short, with 15 bases between. The CDR3 has 14 amino acids. The CDR3 loop is CASSSLTGQNEQYF. CDR3 bases: TGCGCCAGCAGCTCATTGACAGGACAGAACGAGCAGTACTTC. Full variable domain (missing parts from reference TRBV5-1 and TRBJ2-7): KAGVTQTPRYLIKTRGQQVTLSCSPISGHRSVSWYQQTPGQGLQFLFEYFSETQRNKGNFPGRFSGRQFSNSRSEMNVSTLELGDSALYLCASSSLTGQNEQYFGPGTRLTVT.

The chain is built from TRBV6-5 and TRBJ1-6, with 10 bases fitting TRBD1. V lost 2 bases and J lost 11; bases outside the gene matches: 3. Germline V gene data show CDR1 as MNHEY and CDR2 as SVGAGI. The length of the CDR3 is 14 residues. The CDR3 loop is CASSYGQGVTPLHF. In nucleotides, the CDR3 is TGTGCCAGCAGTTACGGACAGGGGGTGACACCCCTCCACTTT.